The rows below give T cell receptor beta chains drawn from one sample of a study of early T cells in non-severe SARS-CoV-2 infection. A single record per CDR3 protein comes from TCRdb applying MiXCR to the 5' RACE reads. The sample yields 95,000 to 100,000 distinct CDR3 sequences, about 11% seen once. Sequenced input: whole blood. Receptors originate from an adult who was a healthcare worker with PCR-confirmed SARS-CoV-2 infection or an uninfected control (not recorded which). The CDR3 runs from the conserved cysteine through the conserved F or W. Each record gives: clone size, V gene, J gene, D gene, CDR3 protein, CDR3 DNA. A D gene is named only where the DNA matches it firmly. Only some rows state a clone size, as once, few, many or a class for expanded clones.

>many|TRBV20-1|TRBJ2-1|TRBD2
CSARTLAGGFSSYNEQFF
TGCAGTGCTAGGACACTAGCGGGGGGATTTAGCTCCTACAATGAGCAGTTCTTC
>few|TRBV5-1|TRBJ1-3|NA
CASSLGLLGRDSGNTIYF
TGCGCCAGCAGCTTGGGACTTCTCGGACGGGACTCTGGAAACACCATATATTTT
>many|TRBV6-1|TRBJ1-2|NA
CASNRNYGYTF
TGTGCCAGCAACCGTAACTATGGCTACACCTTC
>many|TRBV7-2|TRBJ2-3|NA
CASRIEGGGTDTQYF
TGTGCCAGCAGAATTGAGGGGGGGGGCACAGATACGCAGTATTTT
>many|TRBV2|TRBJ2-7|NA
CASSGELGRQYF
TGTGCCAGCAGTGGAGAATTGGGACGGCAGTACTTC
>NA|TRBV25-1|TRBJ1-6|NA
CASSEYYRTYNSPLHF
TGTGCCAGCAGTGAATATTACAGGACTTATAATTCACCCCTCCACTTT
>few|TRBV2|TRBJ1-2|NA
CASSWTDGSYGYTF
TGTGCCAGCAGTTGGACAGACGGTAGCTATGGCTACACCTTC
>many|TRBV18|TRBJ1-6|NA
CASSPGLYNSPLHF
TGTGCCAGCTCACCAGGGCTCTATAATTCACCCCTCCACTTT
>NA|TRBV6-5|TRBJ2-7|NA
CASSYSEDEQYF
TGTGCCAGCAGTTACTCTGAGGATGAGCAGTACTTC
>few|TRBV7-8|TRBJ2-1|TRBD2
CASSYRASGVSYNEQFF
TGTGCCAGCAGCTACCGGGCTAGCGGGGTTTCCTACAATGAGCAGTTCTTC
>many|TRBV2|TRBJ2-5|TRBD1
CASRRGQGQETQYF
TGTGCCAGCAGGAGAGGACAGGGCCAAGAGACCCAGTACTTC
>NA|TRBV15|TRBJ1-2|NA
CATSRDGEYYGYTF
TGTGCCACCAGCAGAGATGGGGAGTACTATGGCTACACCTTC
>NA|TRBV7-6|TRBJ1-3|NA
CASSFTGSGNTIYF
TGTGCCAGCAGCTTTACAGGGTCGGGAAACACCATATATTTT
>NA|TRBV2|TRBJ1-1|NA
CASTNQVPNTEAFF
TGTGCCAGCACCAATCAGGTCCCGAACACTGAAGCTTTCTTT
>many|TRBV18|TRBJ2-5|NA
CASSRDQGAETQYF
TGTGCCAGCTCCCGGGACCAAGGGGCGGAGACCCAGTACTTC
>many|TRBV6-6|TRBJ2-1|TRBD2
CATNGPSGAPRNNEQFF
TGTGCCACCAACGGGCCTAGCGGGGCCCCTCGGAACAATGAGCAGTTCTTC